This passage covers 26 T cell receptor beta chains from one sample sequenced in a study of blood T cell repertoires in COVID-19. Profiled with immunoSEQ multiplex PCR; TCRdb holds only in-frame clones, not every one. The sample has about 120,000 clones, around 86% seen once. The sequencing input was peripheral blood. Receptors were obtained from a man at least 80 years old with acute or convalescent COVID-19.

J is TRBJ1-6 and V is TRBV5-5, with a weak D call TRBD1 (6 bases). Trimming left V 1 base short and J 7 bases short, with 9 bases between. This CDR3 is built from 14 residues. Germline loops: CDR1 SGHKS, CDR2 YYEKEE (reference sequence). The CDR3 sequence: CASSLRQANSPLHF. The CDR3 DNA sequence: TGTGCCAGCAGCTTGAGACAGGCCAATTCACCCCTCCACTTT.

The chain links TRBV19 to TRBJ2-7; perhaps TRBD2 as D (6 bases). Germline CDR1 is LNHDA and CDR2 is SQIVND (reference sequence). The V gene lost 4 bases and the J gene lost 2 bases, with 12 bases spanning the gap. This CDR3 comprises 14 residues. The CDR3 DNA reads TGTGCCAGTAGTAAGGTATCGGGGGCCTACGAGCAGTACTTC. Translation gives CASSKVSGAYEQYF.

This clone appeared a few times. The chain is built from TRBV4-2 and TRBJ2-2; no definite D call. From germline, CDR1 is LGHNA and CDR2 YNFKEQ. The CDR3 extends over 17 amino acids. V lost 4 bases, J lost 0 bases, and 15 bases lay in between. The CDR3 sequence: CASSPRYGTTNTGELFF. The CDR3 nucleotides read TGTGCCAGCAGCCCGAGGTACGGTACCACGAACACCGGGGAGCTGTTTTTT.

The V and J genes are TRBV10-3 and TRBJ2-1, with 12 nucleotides matching TRBD2. Germline-derived CDR1 and CDR2 are ENHRY and SYGVKD. The CDR3 extends over 15 amino acids. V trimming: 0 bases; J trimming: 10 bases; junction bases outside the gene matches: 4. This CDR3 is CAISESGLAGLEQFF. CDR3 nucleotides: TGTGCCATCAGTGAGTCTGGACTAGCGGGACTGGAGCAGTTCTTC.

The chain links TRBV6-5 to TRBJ2-1; TRBD2 agrees at 11 bases. With V trimmed by 4 bases and J by 4 bases, 3 bases remained unmatched. The CDR3 totals 15 residues. Germline V gene sequence: CDR1 MNHEY, CDR2 SVGAGI. The CDR3 DNA reads TGTGCCAGCAGTTTAGCGGGGGGGGTATACAATGAGCAGTTCTTC. Its protein is CASSLAGGVYNEQFF.

The chain couples TRBV6-2 or TRBV6-3 to TRBJ2-2; the D gene is possibly TRBD1 (6 bases). The CDR3 runs 14 residues. Trimming removed 5 bases from V and 4 bases from J, with 11 bases in between. Per the germline V gene, CDR1 is MNHEY and CDR2 is SVGEGT. CDR3 bases: TGTGCCAGCAGTCCAGGGGTCGGCACCGGGGAGCTGTTTTTT. Protein sequence: CASSPGVGTGELFF.

This rearrangement joins TRBV19 to TRBJ2-5; 7 bases align to TRBD2. The trim removed 5 bases at V and 5 bases at J, leaving 8 bases unmatched. The CDR3 length is 14 residues. Germline assignment: CDR1 LNHDA and CDR2 SQIVND (reference sequence). The CDR3 reads CASSAPGGTETQYF. DNA for the CDR3: TGTGCCAGTAGTGCGCCGGGGGGAACGGAGACCCAGTACTTC.

This clone was seen more than once but under ten times. The chain has TRBV25-1 and TRBJ1-5; TRBD1 might be the D (5 bases). Per germline, CDR1 MGHDK and CDR2 SYGVNS. Trimming left V 4 bases short and J 1 base short, with 8 bases between. The CDR3 spans 14 residues. In nucleotides, the CDR3 is TGTGCCAGCAGTGTGCAGGGCAGCAATCAGCCCCAGCATTTT. Translated, it gives CASSVQGSNQPQHF.

The chain recombines TRBV6-2 or TRBV6-3 with TRBJ2-2; 9 bases are a match to TRBD1. Trimming took 6 bases from V and 4 from J; bases not matched to a gene: 15. Per the germline V gene, CDR1 is MNHEY and CDR2 is SVGEGT. This CDR3 comprises 18 residues. In DNA, the CDR3 is TGTGCCAGCAGCCCTCCGAGGTGGGGACAGGGAGGCACCGGGGAGCTGTTTTTT. The encoded protein is CASSPPRWGQGGTGELFF.

The chain recombines TRBV19 with TRBJ2-3, with 11 bases identical to TRBD2. Unmatched junction bases numbered 2, after V lost 4 bases and J lost 2 bases. The CDR3 is 15 amino acids. CDR1 is LNHDA, CDR2 SQIVND, per germline (reference sequence). CDR3 residues: CASSRLAGITDTQYF. DNA of the CDR3: TGTGCCAGTAGTAGACTAGCGGGGATCACAGATACGCAGTATTTT.

This clone has a single count. V and J are TRBV4-2 and TRBJ2-4, with 14 bases lining up with TRBD2. The germline gives CDR1 LGHNA, CDR2 YNFKEQ. This CDR3 has 22 residues. V lost 0 bases to trimming and J lost 2 bases; unmatched junction nucleotides: 15. CDR3: CASSQESVVGTSGSRTKNIQYF. CDR3 DNA: TGTGCCAGCAGCCAAGAATCTGTGGTAGGGACTAGCGGGAGTAGGACCAAAAACATTCAGTACTTC.

The CDR3 DNA follows: TGCGCCAGCAGAAGGACACTCCTGGGTGAGCAGTACTTC. This translates into CASRRTLLGEQYF. The genes are TRBV10-1 and TRBJ2-7; possible D gene TRBD1, 5 bases. V shed 6 bases and J shed 7 bases, with 16 bases lying between them. CDR3 length: 13 amino acids. Germline CDR1 is WNHNN and CDR2 is SYGVQD (reference sequence).

The chain combines TRBV5-6 with TRBJ1-2, with D hard to call. CDR3 length equals 14 residues. Germline CDR1 and CDR2: SGHDT and YYEEEE. The ends were cut back, 2 bases at V and 3 bases at J, with 11 bases in the middle. CDR3 in amino acids: CASSFPFPYYGYTF. CDR3 nucleotides: TGTGCCAGCAGCTTCCCCTTTCCTTACTATGGCTACACCTTC.

The J gene is TRBJ1-5, the V gene TRBV18; maybe TRBD1 (5 bases). The V gene lost 3 bases and the J gene lost 2 bases, with 8 bases spanning the gap. The CDR3 runs to 14 residues. In germline, CDR1 is KGHSH, CDR2 LQKENI. CDR3 sequence reads: CASSPDSGNQPQHF. The CDR3 nucleotides are TGTGCCAGCTCACCTGACAGCGGCAATCAGCCCCAGCATTTT.

The chain joins TRBV7-3 to TRBJ1-4; 12 nucleotides match TRBD1. This CDR3 has 15 residues. The ends lost 5 bases at V and 7 bases at J; junction bases unmatched: 5. Germline V gene lookup returns CDR1 SGHTA and CDR2 FQGTGA. The CDR3 DNA follows: TGTGCCAGCAGCCGCCCGGGACAGGGGGCTGAAAAACTGTTTTTT. Protein sequence: CASSRPGQGAEKLFF.

The chain is built from TRBV6-6 and TRBJ1-1; tentatively, D is TRBD1 (6 bases). Germline V gene data show CDR1 as MNHNY and CDR2 as SVGAGI (reference sequence). Between the trimmed V and J ends, which lost 5 bases and 1 base, there was a span of 14 bases. The CDR3 extends over 15 amino acids. CDR3 amino acids: CASSLHREPNTEAFF. The CDR3 DNA reads TGTGCCAGCAGTCTACACAGGGAGCCGAACACTGAAGCTTTCTTT.

The chain joins TRBV5-1 to TRBJ1-5; 10 bases agree with TRBD1. The length of the CDR3 is 17 residues. Germline-derived CDR1 and CDR2 are SGHRS and YFSETQ. J was trimmed by 2 bases and V by 1 base; bases with no gene match: 6. CDR3 loop: CASSLRTGGKRNQPQHF. DNA for the CDR3: TGCGCCAGCAGCTTGCGGACAGGGGGGAAACGCAATCAGCCCCAGCATTTT.

This sequence joins TRBV6-1 and TRBJ1-5, with 8 positions matching TRBD1. The CDR3 runs 16 residues. Germline-derived CDR1 and CDR2 are MNHNS and SASEGT. With V trimmed by 4 bases and J by 0 bases, 5 bases remained unmatched. For the CDR3, the DNA is TGTGCCAGCAGTGGCTTCGACAGGGGTAGCAATCAGCCCCAGCATTTT. Translated, it gives CASSGFDRGSNQPQHF.

This sequence joins TRBV30 and TRBJ1-3; D unresolved. Germline V lookup: CDR1 GTSNPN, CDR2 SVGIG (reference sequence). V was shortened by 3 bases and J by 4 bases, with 4 bases between the two germline ends. CDR3 length: 11 residues. This chain's CDR3 is CAWRRGNTIYF. DNA of the CDR3: TGTGCCTGGAGACGGGGAAACACCATATATTTT.

V and J are TRBV5-1 and TRBJ2-1; 7 nucleotides line up with TRBD2. Germline lookup yields CDR1 SGHRS and CDR2 YFSETQ. V lost 4 bases, J lost 5 bases, and 12 bases stayed unmatched. The length of the CDR3 is 16 residues. CDR3 coding DNA: TGCGCCAGCAGCCCCTCGGCAGGGAGGGAGGACAATGAGCAGTTCTTC. As protein: CASSPSAGREDNEQFF.

In this sample, this clone turned up a few times. The chain combines TRBV10-1 with TRBJ2-2, with 8 positions matching TRBD1. J gave up 3 bases and V 0 bases, and 6 bases lay outside the gene matches. The CDR3 runs to 17 residues. Germline lookup yields CDR1 WNHNN and CDR2 SYGVQD (reference sequence). CDR3 in amino acids: CASSESAGQGDTGELFF. DNA of the CDR3: TGCGCCAGCAGTGAGTCAGCCGGACAGGGAGACACCGGGGAGCTGTTTTTT.

V gene TRBV9 combines with J gene TRBJ2-3; maybe TRBD2 (6 bases). V was clipped by 3 bases and J by 1 base, with 12 bases between them. Germline loops: CDR1 SGDLS, CDR2 YYNGEE. The CDR3 loop spans 15 amino acids. The CDR3 is CASSDRDWGTDTQYF. The CDR3 bases are TGTGCCAGCAGCGACCGGGACTGGGGCACAGATACGCAGTATTTT. Based on the CDR3 plus reference TRBV9 and TRBJ2-3, the full variable domain is DSGVTQTPKHLITATGQRVTLRCSPRSGDLSVYWYQQSLDQGLQFLIQYYNGEERAKGNILERFSAQQFPDLHSELNLSSLELGDSALYFCASSDRDWGTDTQYFGPGTRLTVL.

The V call is TRBV30, the J call TRBJ2-7; 11 nucleotides match TRBD1. This CDR3 is built from 14 residues. Germline V gene sequence: CDR1 GTSNPN, CDR2 SVGIG (reference sequence). Unmatched junction bases numbered 4, after V lost 1 base and J lost 5 bases. Here the CDR3 DNA reads TGTGCCTGGAGTGGCGGACAGGGGGCCGACGAGCAGTACTTC. Its protein product is CAWSGGQGADEQYF.

This clone turned up a few times. This sequence joins TRBV9 and TRBJ1-3, with D possibly being TRBD1 (6 bases). CDR3 length: 17 amino acids. V was pared by 3 bases and J by 1 base, with 17 bases between. CDR1 and CDR2 from the germline V gene are SGDLS and YYNGEE. CDR3 DNA: TGTGCCAGCAGCGATCGGGACCGAAGGGGGTCTGGAAACACCATATATTTT. Residues: CASSDRDRRGSGNTIYF.

This chain links TRBV5-1 with TRBJ2-1, with 7 bases fitting TRBD2. V dropped 0 bases and J dropped 3; count of bases not matched to a gene: 3. The CDR3 loop spans 15 amino acids. CDR1 and CDR2 (germline): SGHRS, YFSETQ. CDR3 sequence: CASSLASGVYNEQFF. DNA of the CDR3: TGCGCCAGCAGCTTGGCCAGCGGGGTCTACAATGAGCAGTTCTTC.

The chain employs TRBV18 and TRBJ1-4; no reliable D call. V was cut by 1 base and J by 1 base, with 10 bases left in between. Germline V gene data show CDR1 as KGHSH and CDR2 as LQKENI. The CDR3 consists of 16 residues. CDR3 residues: CASSPRADGTNEKLFF. CDR3 bases: TGTGCCAGCTCACCACGGGCAGACGGAACTAATGAAAAACTGTTTTTT.